This paragraph reports one T cell receptor (beta chain). TCRdb used MiXCR to reprocess the reads, holding one entry per CDR3 protein. Of 300,000 or so distinct CDR3 sequences listed, roughly 25% are singletons. These data are taken from a study of T cell repertoires in cytomegalovirus infection. From germline, CDR1 is SGHVS and CDR2 FQNEAQ. The CDR3 consists of 16 residues. V was clipped by 1 base and J by 0 bases, with 12 bases between them. This chain uses TRBV7-8 with TRBJ2-5; maybe TRBD2 (6 bases). This clonotype originated in a human donor in good health (CMV status not recorded). Some clones in this sample may be carry-over from other donors' samples. The material sequenced was PBMCs. The CDR3 DNA reads as TGTGCCAGCAGCTTAGGGACTACCGCGTACCAAGAGACCCAGTACTTC. It codes for CASSLGTTAYQETQYF.